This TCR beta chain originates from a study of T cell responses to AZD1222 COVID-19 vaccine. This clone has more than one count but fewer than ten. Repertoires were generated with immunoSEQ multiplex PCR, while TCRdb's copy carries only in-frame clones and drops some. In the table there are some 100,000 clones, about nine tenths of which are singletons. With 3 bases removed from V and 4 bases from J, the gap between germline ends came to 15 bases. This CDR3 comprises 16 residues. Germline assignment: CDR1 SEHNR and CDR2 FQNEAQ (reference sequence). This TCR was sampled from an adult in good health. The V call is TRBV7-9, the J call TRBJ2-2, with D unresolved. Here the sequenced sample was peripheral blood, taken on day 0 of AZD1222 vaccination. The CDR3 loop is CASSFFTARSTGELFF. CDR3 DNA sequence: TGTGCCAGCAGCTTCTTCACCGCACGTAGCACCGGGGAGCTGTTTTTT.